The T cell receptor (beta chain) described here comes from a study of CD8 T cells in ankylosing spondylitis. This clonotype has at least ten counts. Antigen unknown. Whole-study results and caveats: Reportedly, disease-linked clones are significantly enriched in ankylosing spondylitis patients' matched synovial fluid.

TCRdb reanalysed the 5' RACE reads using MiXCR and keeps one entry per CDR3 protein. The data show tens of thousands of distinct CDR3 sequences, approximately 5% seen once. This CDR3 is built from 14 residues. V lost 2 bases, J lost 7 bases, and 9 bases stayed unmatched. The germline CDR1 and CDR2 sequences are DFQATT and SNEGSKA (reference sequence). This clonotype originated in a male donor with ankylosing spondylitis or in good health (not recorded which). This chain connects TRBV20-1 to TRBJ2-7, with 9 bases lining up with TRBD2. Sequenced material: blood, either unsorted or a sorted T cell fraction (not recorded which). CDR3 sequence: CSARRFSGGKEQYF. CDR3 nucleotide sequence: TGCAGTGCTAGAAGGTTTAGCGGGGGAAAGGAGCAGTACTTC.